This entry concerns a single T cell receptor (beta chain). Repertoires were generated with immunoSEQ multiplex PCR, while TCRdb's copy carries only in-frame clones and drops some. The sample includes fewer than 250,000 clones. The record originates from a study of control samples from healthy donors and cancer patients. The CDR3 length is 12 residues. Germline values: CDR1 MNHEY, CDR2 SVGAGI. V lost 8 bases, J lost 7 bases, and 12 bases lay in between. Source material: blood. V and J are TRBV6-5 and TRBJ1-5, with D tentatively TRBD1 (5 bases). This TCR came from a woman in her thirties in good health. The CDR3 sequence: CASRGRGQPQHF. In DNA, the CDR3 is TGTGCCAGCCGGGGGAGGGGCCAGCCCCAGCATTTT.